The 32 T cell receptor beta chains reported below all come from one sample, sequenced in a study of CD8 T cells in ankylosing spondylitis. TCRdb called the 5' RACE reads again in MiXCR, with one record for every CDR3 protein. The data contain around 140,000 distinct CDR3 sequences, about an eighth of them singletons. Sequencing was carried out using blood, either unsorted or a sorted T cell fraction (not recorded which). The source of these receptors is a female donor with ankylosing spondylitis or in good health (not recorded which).

This chain links TRBV21-1 with TRBJ2-7; TRBD1 is the table's D call and was not checked against the DNA. TRBV21-1 is a documented pseudogene. The CDR3 extends over 10 amino acids. CDR3: CLDRYYEQYF. CDR3 DNA sequence: TGTCTTGACAGATACTACGAGCAGTACTTC.

In this sample, this clonotype turned up many times. The chain carries TRBV11-2 and TRBJ2-1; the D is unclear. Between the trimmed V and J ends, which lost 2 bases and 0 bases, there was a span of 11 bases. Germline values: CDR1 SGHAT, CDR2 FQNNGV. CDR3 length equals 16 residues. The CDR3 DNA sequence: TGTGCCAGCAGCTTACGAGGTCATCGCTCCTACAATGAGCAGTTCTTC. It is translated as CASSLRGHRSYNEQFF.

At least ten counts were recorded for this clonotype. The rearrangement uses TRBV27 and TRBJ2-7; TRBD2 matches at 9 bases. Germline V gene lookup returns CDR1 MNHEY and CDR2 SMNVEV (reference sequence). This CDR3 comprises 15 residues. Trimming removed 0 bases from V and 5 bases from J; junction bases left unmatched: 5. DNA for the CDR3: TGTGCCAGCAGTTTATCCTTAGCGGGAGTGAACGAGCAGTACTTC. It codes for CASSLSLAGVNEQYF.

Comment on this clonotype: A much larger clone lies a single base off, so this may be a read error. The chain is built from TRBV11-2 and TRBJ2-1; D may be TRBD2 (5 bases). Looked up from germline, CDR1 is SGHAT and CDR2 is FQNNGV. This CDR3 comprises 17 residues. CDR3 region: CASSLDPDSARVGERFF. The DNA for the CDR3 is TGTGCCAGCAGCTTAGATCCGGACTCAGCAAGGGTCGGTGAGCGGTTCTTC.

The sample holds many counts of this clonotype. The chain is built from TRBV7-2 and TRBJ2-1, with a tentative D call TRBD2 (5 bases). Germline CDR1 reads SGHTA; CDR2 reads FQGNSA. V dropped 3 bases and J dropped 4 bases, with 7 bases sitting between them. The CDR3 consists of 13 residues. DNA for the CDR3: TGTGCCAGCAGCTTTCGGGATTACAATGAGCAGTTCTTC. This sequence encodes CASSFRDYNEQFF. Full variable domain (missing parts from reference TRBV7-2 and TRBJ2-1): GAGVSQSPSNKVTEKGKDVELRCDPISGHTALYWYRQSLGQGLEFLIYFQGNSAPDKSGLPSDRFSAERTGGSVSTLTIQRTQQEDSAVYLCASSFRDYNEQFFGPGTRLTVL.

There are many counts of this clonotype. The chain carries TRBV20-1 and TRBJ2-5; TRBD2 matches 7 bases. The germline gives CDR1 DFQATT, CDR2 SNEGSKA (reference sequence). V shed 0 bases and J 2 bases; nucleotides not matched to a gene: 6. CDR3 length: 15 amino acids. CDR3 sequence (DNA): TGCAGTGCTAGAGATCGTAGCGGGTCGCAAGAGACCCAGTACTTC. Translated: CSARDRSGSQETQYF.

This clonotype was detected ten times or more. The chain carries TRBV5-1 and TRBJ1-5; TRBD1 is a possible D gene (5 bases). The CDR3 consists of 14 residues. CDR1 is SGHRS, CDR2 YFSETQ, per germline. Trimming pared 4 bases from V and 3 bases from J, leaving 11 bases between. This CDR3 is CASSLDSPNQPQHF. In nucleotides, the CDR3 is TGCGCCAGCAGCCTCGACAGCCCCAATCAGCCCCAGCATTTT.

This clonotype was seen only a few times. V is TRBV29-1 and J is TRBJ1-1, with 9 bases fitting TRBD1. Germline CDR1 SQVTM, CDR2 ANQGSEA. The trim removed 4 bases at V and 8 bases at J, leaving 8 bases unmatched. The CDR3 covers 13 residues. This chain's CDR3 is CSVGPGTGREAFF. CDR3 nucleotide sequence: TGCAGCGTTGGTCCCGGGACAGGGAGAGAAGCTTTCTTT.

The chain combines TRBV5-1 with TRBJ2-1, with TRBD1 matching 7 bases. Germline V lookup: CDR1 SGHRS, CDR2 YFSETQ. The CDR3 has 13 amino acids. The ends lost 4 bases at V and 7 bases at J; junction bases unmatched: 5. CDR3 sequence (DNA): TGCGCCAGCAGCACCAGACAGGGAAATGAGCAGTTCTTC. The encoded protein is CASSTRQGNEQFF.

This clonotype was found many times. This chain connects TRBV6-5 to TRBJ2-1; the match to TRBD2 covers 11 bases. V lost 6 bases, J lost 11 bases, and 6 bases stayed unmatched. CDR1 is MNHEY, CDR2 SVGAGI, per germline. There are 13 residues in the CDR3. The CDR3 is CASRSSGGTQQFF. The CDR3 DNA sequence: TGTGCCAGCAGATCTAGCGGGGGGACTCAGCAGTTCTTC.

A few counts support this clonotype. The V gene is TRBV7-2, the J gene TRBJ2-3, with TRBD1 matching over 7 bases. The germline V gene encodes CDR1 SGHTA and CDR2 FQGNSA. Trimming cost V 1 base and J 1 base; bases outside gene matches: 2. CDR3 length: 15 amino acids. CDR3 DNA: TGTGCCAGCAGCTTAGTCGGGACAGGCACAGATACGCAGTATTTT. It specifies CASSLVGTGTDTQYF.

This clonotype was counted ten times or more. The chain has TRBV7-8 and TRBJ2-1; D ambiguous. Trimming took off 1 base at V and 9 bases at J, with 7 bases between the two ends. Per germline, CDR1 SGHVS and CDR2 FQNEAQ. The CDR3 is made up of 12 amino acids. Here the CDR3 DNA reads TGTGCCAGCAGCTTAGGGGGTGGTGAGCAGTTCTTC. It yields the protein CASSLGGGEQFF.

This clonotype has just a few counts. V is TRBV5-1 and J is TRBJ2-3; 7 bases align to TRBD1. Trimming at V came to 5 bases and at J to 3 bases, leaving 9 bases not matched to a gene. The CDR3 consists of 15 residues. The germline V gene has CDR1 SGHRS and CDR2 YFSETQ. The chain's CDR3 is CASSYRGQLTDTQYF. DNA of the CDR3: TGCGCCAGCAGTTACCGGGGACAGCTAACAGATACGCAGTATTTT.

This clonotype was counted at least ten times. The chain joins TRBV11-3 to TRBJ2-5; 9 bases map to TRBD1. The V and J ends lost 5 bases and 4 bases, in that order; junction bases with no gene match: 2. The CDR3 is 13 amino acids. CDR1 is SGHNT, CDR2 YENEEA, per germline. The CDR3 region is CASSPDRGETQYF. DNA of the CDR3: TGTGCCAGCAGCCCGGACAGGGGAGAGACCCAGTACTTC.

Many counts were recorded for this clonotype. V gene TRBV20-1 combines with J gene TRBJ2-1; D may be TRBD1 (6 bases). The CDR3 runs to 14 residues. The germline gives CDR1 DFQATT, CDR2 SNEGSKA (reference sequence). V was shortened by 0 bases and J by 4 bases, with 10 bases between the two germline ends. In DNA form, the CDR3 reads TGCAGTGCTAGAGATGGGGGCGGGTACAATGAGCAGTTCTTC. It is translated as CSARDGGGYNEQFF.

This clonotype has ten or more counts. The CDR3 DNA reads as TGCGCCAGCAGCCAGCCGGGAGCCTGGGAGCAGTACTTC. It translates to CASSQPGAWEQYF. The chain has TRBV5-1 and TRBJ2-7; the D gene is possibly TRBD2 (6 bases). The CDR3 runs 13 residues. With 4 bases removed from V and 7 bases from J, the gap between germline ends came to 15 bases. Looked up from germline, CDR1 is SGHRS and CDR2 is YFSETQ. The whole variable domain, filled in from reference TRBV5-1 and TRBJ2-7, reads KAGVTQTPRYLIKTRGQQVTLSCSPISGHRSVSWYQQTPGQGLQFLFEYFSETQRNKGNFPGRFSGRQFSNSRSEMNVSTLELGDSALYLCASSQPGAWEQYFGPGTRLTVT.

CDR3 nucleotide sequence: TGTGCCTGGAGTCTGGGCGGCGGGAGTTTCAATGAGCAGTTCTTC. The encoded protein is CAWSLGGGSFNEQFF. This chain joins TRBV30 and TRBJ2-1; 7 positions agree with TRBD2. Per the germline V gene, CDR1 is GTSNPN and CDR2 is SVGIG (reference sequence). CDR3 size: 15 residues. Germline trimming cut 2 bases from V and 6 bases from J; bases unmatched to any gene: 10.

Many counts were recorded for this clonotype. The chain links TRBV29-1 to TRBJ2-1, with D hard to call. V was shortened by 4 bases and J by 3 bases, with 4 bases between the two germline ends. The CDR3 length is 11 residues. Per germline, CDR1 SQVTM and CDR2 ANQGSEA. In DNA, the CDR3 is TGCAGCGTTGCCAGCTACAATGAGCAGTTCTTC. Its translation: CSVASYNEQFF.

This clonotype was recorded a few times. This sequence joins TRBV24-1 and TRBJ2-2, with D perhaps TRBD1 (6 bases). This CDR3 has 16 residues. V dropped 4 bases and J dropped 3 bases, with 14 bases sitting between them. Germline values: CDR1 KGHDR, CDR2 SFDVKD. CDR3 residues: CATSEPTGSDTGELFF. DNA for the CDR3: TGTGCCACCAGTGAACCCACAGGGTCGGACACCGGGGAGCTGTTTTTT.

This clonotype occurred many times. The V gene is TRBV12-3 or TRBV12-4, the J gene TRBJ1-2; possibly TRBD1 for D (6 bases). This CDR3 comprises 15 residues. Trimming removed 5 bases from V and 2 bases from J, with 15 bases in between. CDR3 sequence: CASSLGQLTNYGYTF. The CDR3, as DNA: TGTGCCAGCAGTCTCGGACAGCTTACCAACTATGGCTACACCTTC.

This clonotype showed up many times. V usage is TRBV20-1 and J usage is TRBJ1-5; 12 bases align to TRBD1. V gave up 5 bases and J gave up 4 bases; unmatched junction bases: 6. The CDR3 sequence is 15 residues long. Germline-derived CDR1 and CDR2 are DFQATT and SNEGSKA (reference sequence). The CDR3 sequence: CSAPGDRGRNQPQHF. DNA of the CDR3: TGCAGTGCTCCGGGGGACAGGGGGCGGAATCAGCCCCAGCATTTT.

This clonotype showed up many times. The CDR3 DNA reads as TGCAGCGTAATGTGGGGACAGGGGCATGAGCAGTTCTTC. Translation gives CSVMWGQGHEQFF. The gene calls are TRBV29-1 and TRBJ2-1, with TRBD1 matching over 10 bases. The germline V gene has CDR1 SQVTM and CDR2 ANQGSEA. This CDR3 has 13 residues. With V trimmed by 6 bases and J by 8 bases, 7 bases remained unmatched.

This clonotype came up many times. The chain has TRBV7-2 and TRBJ2-2; D possibly corresponds to TRBD1 (6 bases). The CDR3 runs to 14 residues. V was clipped by 6 bases and J by 5 bases, with 13 bases between them. Germline assignment: CDR1 SGHTA and CDR2 FQGNSA. CDR3 amino acids: CASSIQGYTGELFF. CDR3 coding DNA: TGTGCCAGCAGTATACAGGGATATACCGGGGAGCTGTTTTTT.

As to this clonotype: A read error may explain this, as a much larger clone is one base away. The chain links TRBV19 to TRBJ2-7; D may be TRBD1 (5 bases). The CDR3 spans 13 residues. Germline loops: CDR1 LNHDA, CDR2 SQIVND (reference sequence). This chain's CDR3 is CAGSPDRAYEQYF. In DNA form, the CDR3 reads TGTGCCGGTAGTCCCGACAGAGCCTACGAGCAGTACTTC.

The chain links TRBV7-2 to TRBJ1-2; TRBD1 matches 7 bases. V was clipped by 1 base and J by 10 bases; unmatched bases: 15. CDR1 and CDR2 from the germline V gene are SGHTA and FQGNSA. The CDR3 extends over 16 amino acids. CDR3: CASSLGGRGFTDDYTF. The CDR3 bases are TGTGCCAGCAGCTTAGGCGGCAGGGGGTTCACCGATGACTACACCTTC.

The table lists this clonotype with many counts. The genes are TRBV10-3 and TRBJ2-3; no clear D gene. With 2 bases removed from V and 6 bases from J, the gap between germline ends came to 6 bases. Germline assignment: CDR1 ENHRY and CDR2 SYGVKD. The CDR3 extends over 12 amino acids. The DNA for the CDR3 is TGTGCCATCAGTGAGACGGAGGATACGCAGTATTTT. Translating it yields CAISETEDTQYF.

This clonotype was seen repeatedly, ten times or more. V usage is TRBV5-1 and J usage is TRBJ1-3; TRBD1 matches 7 bases. The CDR3 has 16 residues. The ends lost 1 base at V and 0 bases at J; junction bases unmatched: 4. Germline V gene data show CDR1 as SGHRS and CDR2 as YFSETQ. The chain's CDR3 is CASSLTGAYSGNTIYF. The CDR3 DNA reads TGCGCCAGCAGCTTGACAGGGGCTTACTCTGGAAACACCATATATTTT. Together with reference TRBV5-1 and TRBJ1-3, the CDR3 gives the full variable domain: KAGVTQTPRYLIKTRGQQVTLSCSPISGHRSVSWYQQTPGQGLQFLFEYFSETQRNKGNFPGRFSGRQFSNSRSEMNVSTLELGDSALYLCASSLTGAYSGNTIYFGEGSWLTVV.

This clonotype was seen repeatedly, ten times or more. The chain has TRBV11-2 and TRBJ2-1; the match to TRBD2 covers 12 bases. The CDR3 loop spans 16 amino acids. V trimming: 4 bases; J trimming: 7 bases; junction bases outside the gene matches: 8. From germline, CDR1 is SGHAT and CDR2 FQNNGV. The CDR3 nucleotides read TGTGCCAGCAGCTCTCTAGCGGGAGGGAGGAAAAATGAGCAGTTCTTC. This sequence encodes CASSSLAGGRKNEQFF.

The sample holds many counts of this clonotype. The chain is built from TRBV5-1 and TRBJ2-1; no firm D call. CDR1 is SGHRS and CDR2 is YFSETQ in the germline V gene. The CDR3 sequence is 14 residues long. V was shortened by 0 bases and J by 2 bases, with 6 bases between the two germline ends. For the CDR3, the DNA is TGCGCCAGCAGCTTGGACACGGCCTACAATGAGCAGTTCTTC. This translates into CASSLDTAYNEQFF. Full variable domain (rest looked up from reference TRBV5-1 and TRBJ2-1): KAGVTQTPRYLIKTRGQQVTLSCSPISGHRSVSWYQQTPGQGLQFLFEYFSETQRNKGNFPGRFSGRQFSNSRSEMNVSTLELGDSALYLCASSLDTAYNEQFFGPGTRLTVL.

This chain links TRBV9 with TRBJ2-1, with D perhaps matching TRBD2 (6 bases). The CDR3 runs 15 residues. Germline-derived CDR1 and CDR2 are SGDLS and YYNGEE. V was shortened by 0 bases and J by 0 bases, with 7 bases between the two germline ends. Written as DNA, the CDR3 is TGTGCCAGCAGCGTAGTGGGGGGCTCCTACAATGAGCAGTTCTTC. It codes for CASSVVGGSYNEQFF.

This clonotype was counted many times. This chain links TRBV12-3 or TRBV12-4 with TRBJ2-1; tentatively, D is TRBD1 or TRBD2 (6 bases each). The ends were cut back, 6 bases at V and 8 bases at J, with 20 bases in the middle. This CDR3 spans 15 amino acids. CDR3 protein: CASSQTLEGVDEQFF. CDR3 in DNA: TGTGCCAGCAGCCAAACCCTGGAGGGGGTCGATGAGCAGTTCTTC.

The table lists this clonotype with many counts. The rearrangement links TRBV27 to TRBJ2-2, with D perhaps TRBD2 (6 bases). Germline CDR1 MNHEY, CDR2 SMNVEV (reference sequence). This CDR3 spans 15 amino acids. V dropped 0 bases and J dropped 6 bases, with 11 bases sitting between them. This chain's CDR3 is CASSLSGRNSGELFF. The DNA for the CDR3 is TGTGCCAGCAGTTTATCAGGGAGGAATTCCGGGGAGCTGTTTTTT.